This TCR beta chain was profiled in a study of CD4 T cells in relation to SARS-CoV-2 and coronaviruses. Germline V CDR1 and CDR2: MNHNS, SASEGT. This CDR3 has 16 amino acids. Trimming removed 3 bases from V and 2 bases from J; junction bases left unmatched: 3. As regards this clone: Its antigen is currently unknown.

The unexposed donors gave CD4+ T cells in about 2011-2018, prior to COVID-19. The cells were cultured for under twelve days before CD4+ T cells were isolated. TCRdb's table, derived via immunoSEQ multiplex PCR, lists solely in-frame clones and lacks some. The sample contains tens of thousands of clones, about 73% of which appear only once. The sequenced sample consisted of CD4+ T cells from PBMCs, cultured in vitro. This TCR came from a human donor in good health. The J gene is TRBJ1-6, the V gene TRBV6-1; 8 nucleotides match TRBD1. The CDR3 spells CASSDTDRAYNSPLHF. In DNA form, the CDR3 reads TGTGCCAGCAGTGATACGGACAGGGCCTATAATTCACCCCTCCACTTT.